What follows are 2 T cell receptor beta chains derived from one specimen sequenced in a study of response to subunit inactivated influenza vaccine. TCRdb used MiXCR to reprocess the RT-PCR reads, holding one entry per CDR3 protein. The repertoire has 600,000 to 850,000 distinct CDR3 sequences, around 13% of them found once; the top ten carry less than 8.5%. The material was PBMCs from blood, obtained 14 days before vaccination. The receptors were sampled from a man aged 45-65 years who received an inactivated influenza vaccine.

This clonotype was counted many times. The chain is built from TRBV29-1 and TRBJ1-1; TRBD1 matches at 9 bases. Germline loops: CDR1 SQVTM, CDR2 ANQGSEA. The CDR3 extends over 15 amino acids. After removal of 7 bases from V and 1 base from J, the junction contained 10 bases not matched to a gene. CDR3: CSDRYPGQGNTEAFF. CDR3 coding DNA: TGCAGCGATCGATATCCGGGACAGGGGAACACTGAAGCTTTCTTT.

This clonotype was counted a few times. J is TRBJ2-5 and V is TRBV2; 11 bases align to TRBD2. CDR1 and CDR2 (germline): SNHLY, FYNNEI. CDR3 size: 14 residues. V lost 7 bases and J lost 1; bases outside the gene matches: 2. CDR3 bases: TGTGCCAGCAATCTAGCGGGGGGCCAAGAGACCCAGTACTTC. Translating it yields CASNLAGGQETQYF.